This TCR beta chain was observed in a study of blood T cell repertoires in COVID-19. Regarding this clone: No DNA is shown, since the ends of the CDR3 on it are uncertain; the CDR3 is the one TCRdb lists.

The CDR3 has 18 amino acids, counting both end residues. Germline loops: CDR1 SQVTM, CDR2 ANQGSEA. The authors' processing: Counts of nucleated cells, estimated from reference gene primer amplification, were obtained. The repertoire was sequenced with immunoSEQ multiplex PCR; TCRdb's copy has only in-frame clones and lacks some. From that table come the V and J calls and clone size; the DNA was used to work out D and trimming. The profile shows about 220,000 clones, around 85% of them singletons. The rearrangement joins TRBV29-1 to TRBJ2-1; TRBD2 is the table's D call and was not checked against the DNA. This clonotype was obtained from a human donor in a cohort sampled during active COVID-19. The sample was peripheral blood. The CDR3 here is CSVDSTLGLAGRGNEQFF.